This entry describes one T cell receptor beta chain. Its antigen remains unidentified. Germline and junction disagree at one end, which may indicate a read error. The data stem from a study of CD8+ T cells in alopecia areata. Study information: Patients remained on tofacitinib for 6 to 18 months and then went 6 months without it. Broader study findings: Scalp specimens additionally yield sequences from normal skin's resident alphabeta T cells. Sharing of TCR sequences between patients (possibly for HLA-related reasons) was less clear than in mice. Clonality exceeded that of normal scalp in lesional scalp, most notably in alopecia totalis/universalis.

cDNA prepared by RNA extraction and subsequent reverse transcription served as the template for sequencing. The assay was immunoSEQ multiplex PCR, and TCRdb's table has in-frame clones only and misses some. The data contain some 240,000 clones, around 62% of them seen just once; the ten biggest clones take up approximately 0.45%. The sequence was collected from a human donor with alopecia areata. Source: CD4+ T cells sorted from blood, taken at week 0.

CDR3 amino acids: CASSFGARANSPLHF. CDR3 coding DNA: TGTGCCAGCAGTTTTGGAGCCAGGGCGAATTCGCCCCTCCACTTT. The V and J genes are TRBV28 and TRBJ1-6; D might be TRBD1 (5 bases). CDR1 and CDR2 (germline): MDHEN, SYDVKM. This CDR3 region has 15 residues.